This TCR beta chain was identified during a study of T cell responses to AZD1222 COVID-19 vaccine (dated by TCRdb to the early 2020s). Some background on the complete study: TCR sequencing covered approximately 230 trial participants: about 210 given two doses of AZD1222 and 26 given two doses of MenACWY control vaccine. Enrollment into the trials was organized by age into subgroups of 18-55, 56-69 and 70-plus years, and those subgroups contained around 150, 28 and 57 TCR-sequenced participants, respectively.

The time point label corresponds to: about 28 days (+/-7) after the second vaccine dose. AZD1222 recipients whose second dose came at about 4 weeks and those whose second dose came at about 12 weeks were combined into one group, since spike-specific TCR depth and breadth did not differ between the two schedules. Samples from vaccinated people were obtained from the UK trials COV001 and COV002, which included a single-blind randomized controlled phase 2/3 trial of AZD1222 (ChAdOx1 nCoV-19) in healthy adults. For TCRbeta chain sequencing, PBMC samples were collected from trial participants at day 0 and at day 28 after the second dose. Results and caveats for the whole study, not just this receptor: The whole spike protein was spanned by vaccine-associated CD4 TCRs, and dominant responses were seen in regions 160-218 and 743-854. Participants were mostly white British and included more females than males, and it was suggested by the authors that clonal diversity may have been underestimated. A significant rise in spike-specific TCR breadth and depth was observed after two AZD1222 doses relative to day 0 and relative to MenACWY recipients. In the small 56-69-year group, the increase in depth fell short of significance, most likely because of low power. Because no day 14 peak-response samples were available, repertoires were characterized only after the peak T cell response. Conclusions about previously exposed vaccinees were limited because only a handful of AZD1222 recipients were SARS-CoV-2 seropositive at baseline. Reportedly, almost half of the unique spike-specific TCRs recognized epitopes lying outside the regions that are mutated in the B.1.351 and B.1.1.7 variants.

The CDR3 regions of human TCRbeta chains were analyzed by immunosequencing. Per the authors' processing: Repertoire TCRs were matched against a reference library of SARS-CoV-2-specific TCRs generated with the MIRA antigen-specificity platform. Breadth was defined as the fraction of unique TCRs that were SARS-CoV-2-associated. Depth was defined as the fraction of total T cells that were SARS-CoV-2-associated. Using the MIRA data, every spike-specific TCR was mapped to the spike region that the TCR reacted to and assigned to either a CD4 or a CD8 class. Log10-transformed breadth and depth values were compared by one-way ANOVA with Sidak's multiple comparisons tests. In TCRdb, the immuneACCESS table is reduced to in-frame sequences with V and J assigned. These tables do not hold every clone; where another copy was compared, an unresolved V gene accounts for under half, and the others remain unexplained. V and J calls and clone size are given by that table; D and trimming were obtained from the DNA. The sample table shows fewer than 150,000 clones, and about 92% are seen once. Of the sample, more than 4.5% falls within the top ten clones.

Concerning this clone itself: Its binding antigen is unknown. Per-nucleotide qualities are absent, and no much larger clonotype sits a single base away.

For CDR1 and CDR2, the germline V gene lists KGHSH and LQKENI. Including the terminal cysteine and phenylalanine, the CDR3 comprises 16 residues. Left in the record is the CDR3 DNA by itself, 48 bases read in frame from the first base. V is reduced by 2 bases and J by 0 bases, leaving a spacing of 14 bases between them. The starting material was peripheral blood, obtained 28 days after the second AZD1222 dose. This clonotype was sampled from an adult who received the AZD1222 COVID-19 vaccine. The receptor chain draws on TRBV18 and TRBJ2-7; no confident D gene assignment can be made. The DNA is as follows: TGTGCCAGCTCACCAGTGACAATGAAGACCTCCTACGAGCAGTACTTC. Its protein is CASSPVTMKTSYEQYF.